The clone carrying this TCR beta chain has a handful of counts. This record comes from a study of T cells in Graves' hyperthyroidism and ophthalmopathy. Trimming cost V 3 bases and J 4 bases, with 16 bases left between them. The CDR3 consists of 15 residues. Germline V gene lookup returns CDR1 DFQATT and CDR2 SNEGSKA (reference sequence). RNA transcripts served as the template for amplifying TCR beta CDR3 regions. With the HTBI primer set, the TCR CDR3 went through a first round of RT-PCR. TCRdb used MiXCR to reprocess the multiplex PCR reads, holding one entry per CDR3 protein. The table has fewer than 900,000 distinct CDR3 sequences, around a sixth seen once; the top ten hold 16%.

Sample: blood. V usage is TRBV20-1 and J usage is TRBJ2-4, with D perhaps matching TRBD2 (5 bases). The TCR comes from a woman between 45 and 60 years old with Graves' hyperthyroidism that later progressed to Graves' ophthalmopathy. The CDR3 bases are TGCAGTGCTAGGTTACAGTGGGGAGCAAAAAACATTCAGTACTTC. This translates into CSARLQWGAKNIQYF.